Following are 19 T cell receptor beta chains from one sample sequenced in a study of blood T cell repertoires in COVID-19. Produced via immunoSEQ multiplex PCR; TCRdb's table is partial and in-frame only. The sample lists about 280,000 clones; around 90% were seen once. The material sequenced was peripheral blood. These receptors originate from a man in his forties or fifties with acute or convalescent COVID-19.

The CDR3 DNA reads TGTGCCACCAGCAGAGATCCAATGAACACTGAAGCTTTCTTT. Amino acid sequence: CATSRDPMNTEAFF. The J gene is TRBJ1-1, the V gene TRBV15; D ambiguous. The CDR3 runs 14 residues. V was shortened by 0 bases and J by 0 bases, with 5 bases between the two germline ends. Germline CDR1 reads LNHNV; CDR2 reads YYDKDF (reference sequence).

This chain links TRBV12-3 or TRBV12-4 with TRBJ2-1, with D tentatively TRBD1 (6 bases). This CDR3 contains 13 residues. V lost 3 bases and J 6 bases, leaving 9 bases between the germline ends. The DNA for the CDR3 is TGTGCCAGCAGTTTCGACAGGCGCAATGAGCAGTTCTTC. Encoded protein: CASSFDRRNEQFF.

J is TRBJ2-1 and V is TRBV19; 7 nucleotides align to TRBD2. Germline-derived CDR1 and CDR2 are LNHDA and SQIVND (reference sequence). The CDR3 runs to 12 residues. The trim removed 9 bases at V and 7 bases at J, leaving 6 bases unmatched. The chain's CDR3 is CASRDYENEQFF. The CDR3, as DNA: TGTGCCAGCCGGGACTACGAGAATGAGCAGTTCTTC.

The chain combines TRBV6-4 with TRBJ1-1, with D possibly being TRBD1 (5 bases). CDR1 and CDR2 (germline): MRHNA, SNTAGT. V was trimmed by 6 bases and J by 6 bases, leaving 23 bases between them. This CDR3 region has 16 residues. CDR3 protein: CASSHLRPGRDAEAFF. CDR3 DNA: TGTGCCAGCAGCCACCTGAGACCAGGGAGGGACGCTGAAGCTTTCTTT.

V gene TRBV5-1 combines with J gene TRBJ1-6; D might be TRBD1 (5 bases). CDR1 SGHRS and CDR2 YFSETQ come from the germline V gene. The CDR3 is 15 residues long. Trimming took off 4 bases at V and 3 bases at J, with 11 bases between the two ends. The CDR3 spells CASSPLGDYNSPLHF. The CDR3 DNA follows: TGCGCCAGCAGCCCCCTAGGGGACTATAATTCACCCCTCCACTTT.

The chain combines TRBV13 with TRBJ2-7; TRBD2 might be the D (7 bases). V lost 7 bases, J lost 3 bases, and 10 bases lay in between. This CDR3 has 12 residues. Germline lookup yields CDR1 PRHDT and CDR2 FYEKMQ (reference sequence). As DNA, the CDR3 is TGTGCCAGCACTAGGGGGGGCTACGAGCAGTACTTC. It encodes CASTRGGYEQYF. Full variable domain (rest looked up from reference TRBV13 and TRBJ2-7): AAGVIQSPRHLIKEKRETATLKCYPIPRHDTVYWYQQGPGQDPQFLISFYEKMQSDKGSIPDRFSAQQFSDYHSELNMSSLELGDSALYFCASTRGGYEQYFGPGTRLTVT.

V is TRBV29-1 and J is TRBJ2-3, with no clear D. V was shortened by 1 base and J by 5 bases, with 19 bases between the two germline ends. CDR3 length: 16 amino acids. Germline values: CDR1 SQVTM, CDR2 ANQGSEA. The CDR3 nucleotides are TGCAGCGTTGAAGCGATATCAGGTAGGTCGAAAGATACGCAGTATTTT. As protein: CSVEAISGRSKDTQYF.

The genes are TRBV3-1 (or the pseudogene TRBV3-2) and TRBJ2-7; tentative D call: TRBD2 (6 bases). Trimming cost V 1 base and J 0 bases, with 16 bases left between them. The CDR3 extends over 17 amino acids. CDR1 is LGHDT and CDR2 is YNNKEL in the germline V gene (reference sequence). The CDR3 is CASSQGVGGAGSYEQYF. The CDR3 DNA follows: TGTGCCAGCAGCCAAGGAGTTGGCGGGGCCGGCTCCTACGAGCAGTACTTC.

The rearrangement uses TRBV2 and TRBJ1-4; TRBD1 matches at 8 bases. Trimming removed 3 bases from V and 0 bases from J; junction bases left unmatched: 0. Germline loops: CDR1 SNHLY, CDR2 FYNNEI. CDR3 length: 15 amino acids. CDR3 sequence reads: CASSEDRATNEKLFF. CDR3 in DNA: TGTGCCAGCAGTGAGGACAGGGCAACTAATGAAAAACTGTTTTTT.

The rearrangement uses TRBV9 and TRBJ2-5; 9 bases map to TRBD1. The V gene's germline CDR1 is SGDLS and CDR2 YYNGEE. J was trimmed by 2 bases and V by 4 bases; bases with no gene match: 6. The CDR3 loop spans 15 amino acids. CDR3 region: CASSRDRALQETQYF. The CDR3 DNA is TGTGCCAGCAGCAGGGACAGGGCCCTTCAAGAGACCCAGTACTTC.

The rearrangement joins TRBV4-1 to TRBJ1-2; possibly TRBD1 for D (6 bases). V lost 5 bases, J lost 8 bases, and 18 bases lay in between. Germline values: CDR1 MGHRA, CDR2 YSYEKL. The CDR3 sequence is 14 residues long. CDR3 sequence: CASSYRQVADGYTF. The DNA for the CDR3 is TGCGCCAGCAGCTACCGACAGGTCGCTGACGGCTACACCTTC.

The rearrangement links TRBV6-6 to TRBJ1-5, with 8 bases aligning to TRBD1. Germline-derived CDR1 and CDR2 are MNHNY and SVGAGI (reference sequence). This CDR3 spans 15 amino acids. The V segment lost 4 bases and the J segment 7 bases; nucleotides outside the gene matches: 9. The CDR3: CASSFDRGRGQPQHF. CDR3 coding DNA: TGTGCCAGCAGTTTTGACAGGGGACGTGGACAGCCCCAGCATTTT.

Only one count was recorded for this clone. The genes are TRBV9 and TRBJ1-2; the D gene is possibly TRBD1 (5 bases). CDR1 SGDLS and CDR2 YYNGEE come from the germline V gene. The CDR3 has 15 residues. V lost 5 bases and J lost 0, with 14 bases in between. Written as DNA, the CDR3 is TGTGCCAGCAGGCAGCCTACAGGTCCTAACTATGGCTACACCTTC. Encoded protein: CASRQPTGPNYGYTF.

The chain links TRBV5-8 to TRBJ1-5, with unresolved D. Per the germline V gene, CDR1 is SGHTS and CDR2 is YDEGEE. Between the trimmed V and J ends, which lost 2 bases and 0 bases, there was a span of 15 bases. The CDR3 loop spans 17 amino acids. CDR3: CASSFFGRESSNQPQHF. The CDR3 nucleotides read TGTGCCAGCAGCTTTTTTGGGAGAGAATCTAGCAATCAGCCCCAGCATTTT.

The J gene is TRBJ1-2, the V gene TRBV7-9, with D maybe TRBD1 (5 bases). The CDR3 spans 13 residues. Germline V gene data show CDR1 as SEHNR and CDR2 as FQNEAQ (reference sequence). Trimming cost V 5 bases and J 7 bases, with 14 bases left between them. Here the CDR3 reads CASSPRQSPGYTF. CDR3 coding DNA: TGTGCCAGCAGCCCCCGACAGAGCCCTGGCTACACCTTC.

The chain uses TRBV2 and TRBJ2-1, with 9 positions matching TRBD2. This CDR3 region has 16 residues. The junction had 11 bases not matched to a gene; V was cut back by 7 bases and J by 4 bases. Germline CDR1 SNHLY, CDR2 FYNNEI. CDR3 nucleotides: TGTGCCAGCACCCAAGGGCTAGCGGGGACATACAATGAGCAGTTCTTC. It encodes CASTQGLAGTYNEQFF. The full variable domain, completed using reference TRBV2 and TRBJ2-1, is EPEVTQTPSHQVTQMGQEVILRCVPISNHLYFYWYRQILGQKVEFLVSFYNNEISEKSEIFDDQFSVERPDGSNFTLKIRSTKLEDSAMYFCASTQGLAGTYNEQFFGPGTRLTVL.

The V and J genes are TRBV6-5 and TRBJ2-7; D remains unclear. Trimming left V 6 bases short and J 9 bases short, with 15 bases between. The CDR3 covers 12 residues. The germline gives CDR1 MNHEY, CDR2 SVGAGI. This CDR3 reads CASRLTGVGQYF. The CDR3 DNA reads TGTGCCAGCAGGCTCACCGGTGTTGGGCAGTACTTC.

This chain connects TRBV3-1 (or the pseudogene TRBV3-2) to TRBJ2-6; a possible D gene is TRBD2 (6 bases). CDR1 is LGHDT, CDR2 YNNKEL, per germline (reference sequence). CDR3 length equals 15 residues. V gave up 1 base and J gave up 8 bases, with 12 bases separating them. CDR3 sequence reads: CASSQAGLATNVLTF. DNA of the CDR3: TGTGCCAGCAGCCAAGCAGGGCTAGCGACCAACGTCCTGACTTTC.

The chain joins TRBV5-1 to TRBJ1-6, with 8 bases lining up with TRBD1. The V gene end was trimmed by 5 bases and the J gene end by 8 bases; junction bases not matched to a gene: 6. The germline V gene encodes CDR1 SGHRS and CDR2 YFSETQ. This CDR3 has 14 amino acids. CDR3 sequence reads: CASRTGETDSPLHF. DNA for the CDR3: TGCGCCAGCAGGACAGGGGAGACTGATTCACCCCTCCACTTT.